A selection of T cell receptor beta chains follows, all from one sample in a study of CD8+CD57+ T cells in acquired aplastic anemia. TCRdb processed the reads anew with MiXCR; each CDR3 protein has one entry. Among 260,000 or so distinct CDR3 sequences listed, roughly 82% were seen once. The material sequenced was sorted CD4+, CD8+, or CD8+CD57+ T cells (not recorded which) from PBMCs. These receptors were taken from a human donor with aplastic anemia. CDR3s include the opening cysteine and the closing phenylalanine or tryptophan. Fields, in order: J gene, clone size, D gene, V gene, CDR3 protein, CDR3 DNA. The D gene is left open where the match is weak. Expanded clones are given a class, and other clones once, few, many or no size at all.

>TRBJ2-7|NA|TRBD2|TRBV7-2
CASSSGTSGGIDQQYF
TGTGCCAGCAGCTCAGGGACTAGCGGAGGGATAGACCAACAGTACTTC
>TRBJ2-5|NA|TRBD2|TRBV7-9
CATSSRRSGGGNQYF
TGTGCCACCAGCAGTCGCAGAAGCGGGGGGGGGAACCAGTACTTC
>TRBJ2-3|NA|NA|TRBV2
CASSEAESNQPQYF
TGTGCCAGCAGTGAAGCCGAAAGCAATCAGCCCCAGTATTTT
>TRBJ1-2|NA|NA|TRBV7-9
CASSEGLTYGYTF
TGTGCCAGCAGCGAGGGACTAACCTATGGCTACACCTTC
>TRBJ1-6|once|TRBD1|TRBV5-1
CASSLVGTGTVNSPLHF
TGCGCCAGCAGCTTGGTCGGGACCGGGACAGTTAATTCACCCCTCCACTTT
>TRBJ2-3|NA|TRBD2|TRBV9
CASSADAGAGNAQYF
TGTGCCAGCAGCGCAGACGCGGGAGCGGGCAATGCGCAGTATTTT
>TRBJ2-3|NA|NA|TRBV2
CASSEVRGGFTDTQYF
TGTGCCAGCAGTGAAGTTCGGGGTGGATTTACAGATACGCAGTATTTT
>TRBJ2-1|NA|NA|TRBV7-8
CASSFERSRGSDEQFF
TGTGCCAGCAGCTTTGAAAGAAGCCGGGGTAGCGATGAGCAGTTCTTC
>TRBJ1-2|NA|NA|TRBV7-8
CASSFPRVGRPLSYTF
TGTGCCAGCAGCTTCCCTCGGGTGGGGAGACCCCTTTCCTACACCTTC
>TRBJ2-7|few|NA|TRBV7-3
CASSLETGFYEQYF
TGTGCCAGCAGCTTAGAGACGGGTTTCTACGAGCAGTACTTC
>TRBJ2-1|NA|NA|TRBV2
CASRIGGQVGEQFF
TGTGCCAGTAGGATAGGGGGGCAGGTAGGTGAGCAGTTCTTC
>TRBJ2-3|few|NA|TRBV11-3
CASRYGGRDTQYF
TGTGCCAGCAGGTACGGGGGCCGAGATACGCAGTATTTT
>TRBJ1-6|NA|NA|TRBV5-4
CASSFQRNSPLHF
TGTGCCAGCAGCTTTCAAAGAAATTCACCCCTCCACTTT
>TRBJ1-1|NA|NA|TRBV9
CASGGARNVQYFAFF
NA
>TRBJ2-3|NA|NA|TRBV7-3
CASTRQAGADAHCF
TGTGCCAGCACAAGACAGGCCGGCGCCGATGCGCACTGTTTT
>TRBJ1-3|NA|NA|TRBV3-1
CASSQDPVRFYSGNTIYF
TGTGCCAGCAGCCAAGATCCTGTTAGGTTCTACTCTGGAAACACCATATATTTT
>TRBJ2-3|NA|NA|TRBV9
CASSHRIADTQYF
TGTGCCAGCAGCCACCGGATTGCGGATACGCAGTATTTT
>TRBJ2-3|NA|TRBD2|TRBV7-3
CASSSSGGWGETYF
TGTGCCAGCAGTTCTAGCGGGGGTTGGGGAGAGACCTATTTT
>TRBJ2-6|NA|NA|TRBV9
CASSVEKAGANVLTF
TGTGCCAGCAGCGTAGAGAAGGCTGGGGCCAACGTCCTGACTTTC
>TRBJ2-3|NA|NA|TRBV9
CASGVAGGPHSFYF
TGTGCCAGCGGAGTAGCTGGGGGCCCCCATTCCTTCTATTTT
>TRBJ1-5|NA|NA|TRBV10-3
CAIRQDSNQPQHF
TGTGCCATACGACAGGATAGCAATCAGCCCCAGCATTTT
>TRBJ2-5|NA|NA|TRBV7-8
CASSLASSPETQYF
TGTGCCAGCAGCTTAGCGTCCAGCCCCGAGACGCAGTACTTC
>TRBJ2-2|NA|NA|TRBV5-8
CASSLEPDELFF
TGTGCCAGCAGCTTGGAACCCGACGAGCTGTTTTTT
>TRBJ2-3|NA|TRBD2|TRBV7-9
CAGRGAGDPDTQYF
TGTGCCGGACGCGGGGCGGGGGATCCCGATACGCAGTATTTT
>TRBJ2-3|NA|NA|TRBV29-1
CSVGLNTDTQYF
TGCAGCGTGGGACTCAACACAGATACGCAGTATTTT
>TRBJ1-1|few|NA|TRBV5-4
CASSFTSGHTVSRTEAFF
TGTGCCAGCAGCTTTACTAGCGGGCACACAGTTTCGAGGACTGAAGCTTTCTTT
>TRBJ2-5|NA|NA|TRBV7-8
CAGKLARETQYF
TGTGCCGGCAAGTTGGCTAGGGAGACCCAGTACTTC
>TRBJ2-2|NA|NA|TRBV7-8
CASSLAGHSDTQYLFF
TGTGCCAGCAGCTTAGCGGGACATTCCGATACGCAGTATCTGTTTTTT
>TRBJ1-2|NA|NA|TRBV7-9
CASSFQRSGVGDGYTF
TGTGCCAGCAGCTTTCAAAGAAGCGGGGTGGGCGATGGGTACACCTTC
>TRBJ2-5|once|TRBD2|TRBV5-1
CASSSGGVVRETQYF
TGCGCCAGCAGCTCGGGGGGTGTTGTTCGGGAGACCCAGTACTTC
>TRBJ2-1|NA|TRBD2|TRBV12-5
CASGPIAGSSYNEQFF
TGTGCTAGTGGCCCTATAGCGGGAAGCTCCTACAATGAGCAGTTCTTC